A single sample is the source of the 25 T cell receptor beta chains below, sequenced in a study of blood T cell repertoires in COVID-19. The protocol was immunoSEQ multiplex PCR, while the TCRdb copy is restricted to in-frame clones and leaves out a portion. In the table there are around 300,000 clones, 91% of which are singletons. Sequenced: peripheral blood. These receptors all come from a woman younger than 45 with COVID-19, enrolled during active disease.

The genes are TRBV9 and TRBJ2-1, with D perhaps TRBD1 (7 bases). Trimming took off 4 bases at V and 4 bases at J, with 21 bases between the two ends. The CDR3 has 17 residues. Germline-derived CDR1 and CDR2 are SGDLS and YYNGEE. CDR3 residues: CASSQLINRGLYNEQFF. The DNA of the CDR3 is TGTGCCAGCAGCCAACTTATTAACAGGGGACTTTACAATGAGCAGTTCTTC.

The V call is TRBV6-1, the J call TRBJ1-3; D uncertain. This CDR3 region has 14 residues. Germline V CDR1 and CDR2: MNHNS, SASEGT. With 2 bases removed from V and 2 bases from J, the gap between germline ends came to 7 bases. The CDR3 spells CASSESSAGNTIYF. CDR3 bases: TGTGCCAGCAGTGAATCGTCGGCTGGAAACACCATATATTTT.

The V gene is TRBV3-1 (or the pseudogene TRBV3-2), the J gene TRBJ1-5, with a possible D match to TRBD1 (6 bases). Germline V CDR1 and CDR2: LGHDT, YNNKEL (reference sequence). The CDR3 consists of 14 residues. V was pared by 4 bases and J by 2 bases, with 9 bases between. This chain's CDR3 is CASSPRQGNQPQHF. The CDR3 DNA is TGTGCCAGCAGCCCGAGACAGGGCAATCAGCCCCAGCATTTT.

The CDR3 DNA sequence: TGTGCCACCTCCCTCGGGGGGGGCACTGAAGCTTTCTTT. As protein: CATSLGGGTEAFF. The chain has TRBV15 and TRBJ1-1; tentative D call: TRBD1 (5 bases). The germline CDR1 and CDR2 sequences are LNHNV and YYDKDF (reference sequence). V was shortened by 8 bases and J by 4 bases, with 14 bases between the two germline ends. The length of the CDR3 is 13 residues.

This chain uses TRBV11-3 with TRBJ2-1; 12 bases agree with TRBD2. The V and J ends lost 1 base and 8 bases, in that order; junction bases with no gene match: 6. Germline lookup yields CDR1 SGHNT and CDR2 YENEEA. The CDR3 sequence is 16 residues long. The CDR3 bases are TGTGCCAGCAGCTTAGGACTAGCGGGAGAAAAGGATGAGCAGTTCTTC. Residues: CASSLGLAGEKDEQFF. The full variable domain, completed using reference TRBV11-3 and TRBJ2-1, is EAGVVQSPRYKIIEKKQPVAFWCNPISGHNTLYWYLQNLGQGPELLIRYENEEAVDDSQLPKDRFSAERLKGVDSTLKIQPAELGDSAVYLCASSLGLAGEKDEQFFGPGTRLTVL.

The gene calls are TRBV6-5 and TRBJ2-3; perhaps TRBD2 as D (6 bases). Trimming took 10 bases from V and 2 from J, leaving 10 bases between them. The CDR3 extends over 12 amino acids. Germline V gene data show CDR1 as MNHEY and CDR2 as SVGAGI. The CDR3 sequence is CATRETTDTQYF. The CDR3 DNA sequence: TGTGCCACCCGGGAGACCACAGATACGCAGTATTTT.

V gene TRBV18 combines with J gene TRBJ2-6; weak D call: TRBD1 (6 bases). The V gene lost 6 bases and the J gene lost 0 bases, with 15 bases spanning the gap. The CDR3 consists of 17 residues. From germline, CDR1 is KGHSH and CDR2 LQKENI. CDR3 nucleotides: TGTGCCAGCTCGTTCAGGACAGCCAACTCTGGGGCCAACGTCCTGACTTTC. Translation: CASSFRTANSGANVLTF.

This chain joins TRBV19 and TRBJ2-1; D unclear. This CDR3 spans 14 amino acids. V was clipped by 3 bases and J by 1 base, with 7 bases between them. Germline V gene lookup returns CDR1 LNHDA and CDR2 SQIVND (reference sequence). The CDR3 reads CASSMTGSYNEQFF. CDR3 nucleotide sequence: TGTGCCAGTAGTATGACCGGGTCCTACAATGAGCAGTTCTTC.

The chain employs TRBV5-4 and TRBJ1-2; D is uncertain. The V gene's germline CDR1 is SGHNT and CDR2 YYREEE (reference sequence). CDR3 size: 13 residues. The V end lost 1 base, the J end lost 5 bases, and 9 bases lay between the germline ends. CDR3 residues: CASSLSGKYGYTF. CDR3 DNA sequence: TGTGCCAGCAGCTTGAGTGGCAAATATGGCTACACCTTC.

This clone came up once. V is TRBV3-1 (or the pseudogene TRBV3-2) and J is TRBJ1-2; TRBD1 agrees at 10 bases. J lost 1 base, V lost 1 base, and 9 bases had no gene match. CDR3 length equals 18 residues. Looked up from germline, CDR1 is LGHDT and CDR2 is YNNKEL (reference sequence). This CDR3 is CASSQAGQGGFLNYGYTF. DNA for the CDR3: TGTGCCAGCAGCCAAGCCGGACAGGGGGGATTTCTTAACTATGGCTACACCTTC.

The chain recombines TRBV5-6 with TRBJ2-1, with 12 nucleotides matching TRBD2. This CDR3 contains 15 residues. V shed 3 bases and J 4 bases; nucleotides not matched to a gene: 2. Per the germline V gene, CDR1 is SGHDT and CDR2 is YYEEEE. This CDR3 is CASSSTSGGYNEQFF. As DNA, the CDR3 is TGTGCCAGCAGCTCGACTAGCGGGGGATACAATGAGCAGTTCTTC.

The rearrangement joins TRBV27 to TRBJ2-1, with 7 bases that match TRBD2. Germline values: CDR1 MNHEY, CDR2 SMNVEV (reference sequence). This CDR3 comprises 13 residues. Trimming at V came to 8 bases and at J to 4 bases, leaving 5 bases not matched to a gene. CDR3 loop: CASGERDYNEQFF. The CDR3 DNA is TGTGCCAGCGGCGAGCGGGATTACAATGAGCAGTTCTTC.

This clone occurred once. The chain joins TRBV5-5 to TRBJ2-1; D perhaps matches TRBD2 (6 bases). V lost 2 bases and J 5 bases, leaving 14 bases between the germline ends. Germline-derived CDR1 and CDR2 are SGHKS and YYEKEE (reference sequence). The CDR3 loop spans 15 amino acids. The CDR3 coding sequence is TGTGCCAGCAGCTTCCGTTTTGGGGGGAACAATGAGCAGTTCTTC. Translation gives CASSFRFGGNNEQFF.

With regard to this clone: Other DNA sequences in the sample encode the same CDR3. The chain carries TRBV11-2 and TRBJ1-2; 7 bases are a match to TRBD1. Trimming at V came to 1 base and at J to 1 base, leaving 0 bases not matched to a gene. CDR1 and CDR2 from the germline V gene are SGHAT and FQNNGV. The CDR3 contains 14 residues. CDR3 in DNA: TGTGCCAGCAGCTTAGGACAGGGTAACTATGGCTACACCTTC. It yields the protein CASSLGQGNYGYTF.

The gene calls are TRBV4-1 and TRBJ1-2; D may be TRBD1 (6 bases). CDR1 is MGHRA and CDR2 is YSYEKL in the germline V gene. V gave up 3 bases and J gave up 4 bases, with 18 bases separating them. The CDR3 is made up of 16 amino acids. The CDR3 DNA follows: TGCGCCAGCAGCCATACACCCGAGGGGGTTGGCTATGGCTACACCTTC. Its protein product is CASSHTPEGVGYGYTF.

The chain couples TRBV24-1 to TRBJ2-7; D gene uncertain. Germline V lookup: CDR1 KGHDR, CDR2 SFDVKD. This CDR3 is built from 13 residues. V was trimmed by 4 bases and J by 0 bases, leaving 6 bases between them. CDR3 protein: CATSDQDSYEQYF. As DNA, the CDR3 is TGTGCCACCAGTGACCAGGACTCCTACGAGCAGTACTTC.

V usage is TRBV10-2 and J usage is TRBJ2-3; 7 positions agree with TRBD1. The CDR3 runs 15 residues. Per the germline V gene, CDR1 is WSHSY and CDR2 is SAAADI. Trimming removed 1 base from V and 1 base from J; junction bases left unmatched: 2. The CDR3 reads CASSEFTGGTDTQYF. In DNA, the CDR3 is TGCGCCAGCAGTGAGTTCACAGGGGGCACAGATACGCAGTATTTT.

The chain employs TRBV28 and TRBJ1-2; D unresolved. Trimming took off 4 bases at V and 0 bases at J, with 9 bases between the two ends. Germline lookup yields CDR1 MDHEN and CDR2 SYDVKM. The CDR3 extends over 14 amino acids. DNA of the CDR3: TGTGCCAGCAGTTCCCAGTTTACTAACTATGGCTACACCTTC. Protein sequence: CASSSQFTNYGYTF.

The chain is built from TRBV10-3 and TRBJ2-1; 8 bases line up with TRBD1. Germline loops: CDR1 ENHRY, CDR2 SYGVKD. The CDR3 totals 16 residues. V shed 10 bases, J shed 10 bases, and the junction held 21 bases outside the gene matches. The CDR3 DNA is TGTGCCACCCGACCAGGGGGCGCGACGGGAGAGGACGAGCAGTTCTTC. The encoded protein is CATRPGGATGEDEQFF.

V usage is TRBV30 and J usage is TRBJ1-2; 7 bases line up with TRBD1. Germline assignment: CDR1 GTSNPN and CDR2 SVGIG (reference sequence). V lost 5 bases to trimming and J lost 10 bases; unmatched junction nucleotides: 4. This CDR3 comprises 10 residues. The CDR3 DNA sequence: TGTGCCTGGGGGGACAGCTCCTACACCTTC. Encoded protein: CAWGDSSYTF.

The chain links TRBV12-3 or TRBV12-4 to TRBJ2-7; maybe TRBD1 (6 bases). This CDR3 is built from 13 residues. V lost 5 bases and J 6 bases, leaving 14 bases between the germline ends. The DNA of the CDR3 is TGTGCCAGCAGTCCGACAGGTTCGGGCGAGCAGTACTTC. Encoded protein: CASSPTGSGEQYF.

The CDR3 DNA reads TGTGCCAGCAGTTACTCAAGGGACAGCTATAATTCACCCCTCCACTTT. Translation: CASSYSRDSYNSPLHF. The genes are TRBV6-5 and TRBJ1-6, with 7 bases matching TRBD1. The V segment lost 0 bases and the J segment 3 bases; nucleotides outside the gene matches: 2. The CDR3 runs 16 residues. Looked up from germline, CDR1 is MNHEY and CDR2 is SVGAGI.

V is TRBV6-4 and J is TRBJ2-1; 11 bases are shared with TRBD2. Germline trimming cut 6 bases from V and 7 bases from J; bases unmatched to any gene: 8. CDR3 size: 15 residues. The V gene's germline CDR1 is MRHNA and CDR2 SNTAGT. In DNA form, the CDR3 reads TGTGCCAGCAGAGAACTAGCGGGAGTGTCTAATGAGCAGTTCTTC. It translates to CASRELAGVSNEQFF.

The V gene is TRBV2, the J gene TRBJ2-7, with 7 bases fitting TRBD1. Looked up from germline, CDR1 is SNHLY and CDR2 is FYNNEI. J was trimmed by 1 base and V by 5 bases; bases with no gene match: 11. The CDR3 runs 16 residues. The CDR3 region has the DNA TGTGCCAGCAGTCCTATCCCCGGGACAGATTCCTACGAGCAGTACTTC. It yields the protein CASSPIPGTDSYEQYF.

CDR3 coding DNA: TGCGCCAGCAGCTTGTTAGGGGGACTAGCGGGAATTGGAGATACGCAGTATTTT. Its protein product is CASSLLGGLAGIGDTQYF. This chain connects TRBV5-1 to TRBJ2-3, with 13 bases lining up with TRBD2. Germline CDR1 and CDR2: SGHRS and YFSETQ. This CDR3 region has 18 residues. V lost 1 base, J lost 5 bases, and 10 bases stayed unmatched.